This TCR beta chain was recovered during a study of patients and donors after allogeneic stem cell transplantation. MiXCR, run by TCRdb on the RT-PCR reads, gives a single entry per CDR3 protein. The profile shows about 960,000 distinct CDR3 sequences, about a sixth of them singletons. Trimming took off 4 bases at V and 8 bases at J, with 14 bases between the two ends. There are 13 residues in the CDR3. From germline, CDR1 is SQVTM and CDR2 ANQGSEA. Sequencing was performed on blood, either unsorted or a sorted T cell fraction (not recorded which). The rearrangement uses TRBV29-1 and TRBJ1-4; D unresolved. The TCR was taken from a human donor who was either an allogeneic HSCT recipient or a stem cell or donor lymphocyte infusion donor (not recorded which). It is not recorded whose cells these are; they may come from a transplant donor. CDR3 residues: CSVGRGSGEKLFF. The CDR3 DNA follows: TGCAGCGTTGGTCGGGGATCCGGGGAAAAACTGTTTTTT. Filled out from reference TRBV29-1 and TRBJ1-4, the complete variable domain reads SAVISQKPSRDICQRGTSLTIQCQVDSQVTMMFWYRQQPGQSLTLIATANQGSEATYESGFVIDKFPISRPNLTFSTLTVSNMSPEDSSIYLCSVGRGSGEKLFFGSGTQLSVL.